The 11 T cell receptor beta chains given below trace back to one sample, sequenced in a study of T cells in Graves' hyperthyroidism and ophthalmopathy. There were TCR beta CDR3 regions amplified from RNA transcripts. During a first-round RT-PCR of the TCR CDR3, the HTBI primer set was used. TCRdb redid the calling of the multiplex PCR reads with MiXCR, one entry per CDR3 protein. The table shows about 680,000 distinct CDR3 sequences, with around 40% occurring only once. The material sequenced was blood. Source of these receptors: a woman in her forties with Graves' hyperthyroidism.

The genes are TRBV29-1 and TRBJ1-1; D uncertain. CDR1 is SQVTM, CDR2 ANQGSEA, per germline. The CDR3 covers 13 residues. V was cut by 3 bases and J by 5 bases, with 13 bases left in between. CDR3 region: CSVDDGVRTEAFF. The CDR3 nucleotides are TGCAGCGTTGACGACGGGGTAAGGACTGAAGCTTTCTTT.

This clonotype was seen at least ten times. The rearrangement uses TRBV7-9 and TRBJ1-3, with 9 bases lining up with TRBD1. V gave up 5 bases and J gave up 4 bases; unmatched junction bases: 9. Germline CDR1 is SEHNR and CDR2 is FQNEAQ (reference sequence). The CDR3 is 16 residues long. Here the CDR3 DNA reads TGTGCCAGCAGCCGAACGCGGGGACAGGGCGGAAACACCATATATTTT. Amino acids: CASSRTRGQGGNTIYF.

The rearrangement uses TRBV7-2 and TRBJ1-1; 9 bases agree with TRBD1. Per the germline V gene, CDR1 is SGHTA and CDR2 is FQGNSA. V lost 8 bases to trimming and J lost 5 bases; unmatched junction nucleotides: 15. The CDR3 is 16 residues long. CDR3 in amino acids: CASGLGTGRGRTEAFF. For the CDR3, the DNA is TGTGCCAGCGGCCTAGGGACAGGGAGGGGAAGAACTGAAGCTTTCTTT.

This clonotype was recorded a few times. V usage is TRBV6-5 and J usage is TRBJ1-6; possible D gene TRBD1, 5 bases. The CDR3 extends over 14 amino acids. In germline, CDR1 is MNHEY, CDR2 SVGAGI. Trimming removed 6 bases from V and 9 bases from J, with 15 bases in between. The CDR3 reads CASRYQGQGSPLHF. As DNA, the CDR3 is TGTGCCAGCAGATATCAGGGTCAGGGTTCACCCCTCCACTTT.

Only a few counts were recorded for this clonotype. The chain has TRBV19 and TRBJ1-1; tentatively, D is TRBD1 (6 bases). This CDR3 region has 15 residues. CDR1 is LNHDA, CDR2 SQIVND, per germline (reference sequence). Between the trimmed V and J ends, which lost 5 bases and 1 base, there was a span of 14 bases. The CDR3 DNA is TGTGCCAGTAGTGCTCTTTGGACAGAGAACACTGAAGCTTTCTTT. Its protein product is CASSALWTENTEAFF.

This clonotype was counted many times. The chain combines TRBV7-9 with TRBJ1-2; 8 bases are shared with TRBD1. CDR3 size: 14 residues. J was trimmed by 8 bases and V by 7 bases; bases with no gene match: 12. Germline CDR1 is SEHNR and CDR2 is FQNEAQ (reference sequence). In DNA form, the CDR3 reads TGTGCCAGCACCGAGACAGGGGAAGGCGGCGGCTACACCTTC. Amino acids: CASTETGEGGGYTF.

V gene TRBV4-3 combines with J gene TRBJ2-6; 11 nucleotides line up with TRBD2. In germline, CDR1 is LGHNA, CDR2 YSLEER. The V gene end was trimmed by 6 bases and the J gene end by 1 base; junction bases not matched to a gene: 11. This CDR3 is 19 amino acids long. The CDR3 sequence: CASSLILAGGTSGANVLTF. The CDR3 DNA reads as TGCGCCAGCAGTCTCATTCTAGCGGGAGGAACTTCTGGGGCCAACGTCCTGACTTTC.

Ten or more counts support this clonotype. The chain recombines TRBV9 with TRBJ2-7; tentative D call: TRBD2 (6 bases). Germline-derived CDR1 and CDR2 are SGDLS and YYNGEE. The length of the CDR3 is 15 residues. V was trimmed by 0 bases and J by 2 bases, leaving 12 bases between them. The CDR3 nucleotides are TGTGCCAGCAGCGTAGGGTCCGGGAGTCCCTACGAGCAGTACTTC. Translating gives CASSVGSGSPYEQYF. Complete variable domain (other parts from reference TRBV9 and TRBJ2-7): DSGVTQTPKHLITATGQRVTLRCSPRSGDLSVYWYQQSLDQGLQFLIQYYNGEERAKGNILERFSAQQFPDLHSELNLSSLELGDSALYFCASSVGSGSPYEQYFGPGTRLTVT.

The chain recombines TRBV11-3 with TRBJ2-6; D tentatively fits TRBD1 or TRBD2 (5 bases each). V was trimmed by 0 bases and J by 2 bases, leaving 11 bases between them. This CDR3 has 17 residues. Germline CDR1 and CDR2: SGHNT and YENEEA. The CDR3 DNA reads TGTGCCAGCAGCTTAGATAGGGGAGACCCTGGGGCCAACGTCCTGACTTTC. Its translation: CASSLDRGDPGANVLTF.

This clonotype was seen ten or more times. The chain carries TRBV7-2 and TRBJ2-7; 7 positions agree with TRBD1. Germline V gene lookup returns CDR1 SGHTA and CDR2 FQGNSA. CDR3 length: 15 amino acids. J gave up 1 base and V 5 bases, and 8 bases lay outside the gene matches. The DNA of the CDR3 is TGTGCCAGCAGCCGCACCCGGGACAGATCCTACGAGCAGTACTTC. Translation gives CASSRTRDRSYEQYF.

This chain joins TRBV7-9 and TRBJ2-7; D uncertain. The germline V gene encodes CDR1 SEHNR and CDR2 FQNEAQ (reference sequence). CDR3 length: 17 residues. The germline V and J ends were trimmed by 5 bases and 3 bases, with 23 bases remaining between them. CDR3 in DNA: TGTGCCAGCAGCCGAACCGACGGTTTCAATTTCCTCTACGAGCAGTACTTC. Amino acid sequence: CASSRTDGFNFLYEQYF.